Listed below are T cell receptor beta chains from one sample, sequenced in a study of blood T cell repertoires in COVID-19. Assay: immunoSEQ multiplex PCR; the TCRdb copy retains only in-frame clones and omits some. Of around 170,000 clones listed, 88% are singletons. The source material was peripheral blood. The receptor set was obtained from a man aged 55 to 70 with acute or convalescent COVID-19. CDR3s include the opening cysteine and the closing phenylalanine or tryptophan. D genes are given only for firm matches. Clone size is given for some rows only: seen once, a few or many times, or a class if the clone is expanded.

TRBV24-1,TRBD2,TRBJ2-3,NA,CATSDPGLAGLTDTQYF,TGTGCCACCAGTGATCCCGGACTAGCGGGGCTCACAGATACGCAGTATTTT
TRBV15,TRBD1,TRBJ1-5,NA,CATSPMAGQGSNQPQHF,TGTGCCACCAGCCCGATGGCCGGACAGGGGAGCAATCAGCCCCAGCATTTT
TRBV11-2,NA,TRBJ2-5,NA,CASSFERQETQYF,TGTGCCAGCAGCTTCGAGCGCCAAGAGACCCAGTACTTC
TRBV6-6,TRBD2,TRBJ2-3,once,CASSSGTSLTDTQYF,TGTGCCAGCAGCTCCGGGACTAGCCTAACAGATACGCAGTATTTT
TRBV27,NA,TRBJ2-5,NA,CASSPRGARYQETQYF,TGTGCCAGCAGTCCCAGGGGGGCGAGGTACCAAGAGACCCAGTACTTC
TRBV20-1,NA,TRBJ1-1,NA,CSVHMNTEAFF,TGCAGTGTACACATGAACACTGAAGCTTTCTTT
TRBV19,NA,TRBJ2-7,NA,CASSTRTGASGVYEQYF,TGTGCCAGTAGTACCCGGACAGGGGCTAGCGGGGTCTACGAGCAGTACTTC
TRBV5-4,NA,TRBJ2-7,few,CASSFRELSYEQYF,TGTGCCAGCAGCTTCCGGGAACTAAGTTACGAGCAGTACTTC
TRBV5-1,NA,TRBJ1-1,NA,CASSLVGLYRADTEAFF,TGCGCCAGCAGCTTGGTGGGTTTATACAGGGCGGACACTGAAGCTTTCTTT
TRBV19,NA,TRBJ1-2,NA,CASSIVGEAGYTF,TGTGCCAGTAGTATAGTTGGGGAGGCTGGCTACACCTTC
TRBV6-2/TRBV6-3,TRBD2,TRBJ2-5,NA,CASSRRPGGRETQYF,TGTGCCAGCAGTCGCCGGCCGGGGGGGCGGGAGACCCAGTACTTC
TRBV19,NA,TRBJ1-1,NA,CASTRGGFTEAFF,TGTGCCAGTACAAGGGGGGGTTTCACTGAAGCTTTCTTT
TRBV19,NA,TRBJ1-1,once,CASSIGGSSTEAFF,TGTGCCAGTAGTATCGGCGGATCCTCCACTGAAGCTTTCTTT
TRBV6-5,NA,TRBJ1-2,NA,CASSYKGLGDYGYTF,TGTGCCAGCAGTTACAAGGGGCTTGGGGACTATGGCTACACCTTC
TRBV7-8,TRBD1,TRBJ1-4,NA,CASRFTGTGYPTNEKLFF,TGTGCCAGCAGATTTACCGGGACAGGGTACCCAACTAATGAAAAACTGTTTTTT
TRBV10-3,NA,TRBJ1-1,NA,CAISPGTLNTEAFF,TGTGCCATCAGTCCCGGGACACTGAACACTGAAGCTTTCTTT
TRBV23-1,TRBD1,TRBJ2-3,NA,CASSGRTDRVTDTQYF,TGCGCCAGCAGTGGAAGAACGGACAGGGTTACAGATACGCAGTATTTT
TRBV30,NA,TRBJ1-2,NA,CAWSSSSLGYGYTF,TGTGCCTGGAGTTCCTCGTCCCTAGGCTATGGCTACACCTTC
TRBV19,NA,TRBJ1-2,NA,CASSAGALGTF,TGTGCCAGTAGTGCGGGGGCCCTGGGGACCTTC
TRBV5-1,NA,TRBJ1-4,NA,CASSEGRNEKLFF,TGCGCCAGCAGCGAGGGTAGGAATGAAAAACTGTTTTTT
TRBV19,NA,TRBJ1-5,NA,CASSQSTRPGNQPQHF,TGTGCCAGTAGTCAGTCAACACGACCAGGGAATCAGCCCCAGCATTTT
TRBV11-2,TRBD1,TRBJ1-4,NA,CASSLEGGQPNEKLFF,TGTGCCAGCAGCTTAGAGGGGGGACAGCCTAATGAAAAACTGTTTTTT
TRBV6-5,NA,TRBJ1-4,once,CASRQDATNEKLFF,TGTGCCAGCCGACAGGATGCAACTAATGAAAAACTGTTTTTT
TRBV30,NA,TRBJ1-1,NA,CAWSGGGRTEAFF,TGTGCCTGGAGTGGTGGAGGGCGTACTGAAGCTTTCTTT
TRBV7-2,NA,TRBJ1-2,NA,CASSLTEYHTF,TGTGCCAGCAGCTTAACAGAGTATCACACCTTC
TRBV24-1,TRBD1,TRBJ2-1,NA,CATSDRTGTGLYNEQFF,TGTGCCACCAGTGATCGTACCGGGACAGGGTTATACAATGAGCAGTTCTTC
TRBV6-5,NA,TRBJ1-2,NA,CASRPRGVWGYTF,TGTGCCAGCAGACCCCGGGGAGTGTGGGGCTACACCTTC
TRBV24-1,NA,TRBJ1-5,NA,CATSDTRDKNQPQHF,TGTGCCACCAGTGATACCCGGGACAAGAATCAGCCCCAGCATTTT
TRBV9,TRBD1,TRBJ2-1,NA,CASSLGQGRNNEQFF,TGTGCCAGCAGCCTGGGACAGGGCCGAAACAATGAGCAGTTCTTC
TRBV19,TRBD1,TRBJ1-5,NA,CASRLTGTASNQPQHF,TGTGCCAGTAGGCTGACCGGGACAGCAAGCAATCAGCCCCAGCATTTT
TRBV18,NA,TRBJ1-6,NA,CASSPYSSYNSPLHF,TGTGCCAGCTCACCTTACAGCTCCTATAATTCACCCCTCCACTTT
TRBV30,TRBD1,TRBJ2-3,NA,CAWSAGTGLSTQYF,TGTGCCTGGAGTGCCGGGACAGGCTTAAGTACGCAGTATTTT
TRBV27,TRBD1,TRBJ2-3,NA,CASSPFRTGWADTQYF,TGTGCCAGCAGTCCATTCCGGACAGGGTGGGCAGATACGCAGTATTTT
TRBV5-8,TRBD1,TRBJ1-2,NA,CASSAQGVYGYTF,TGTGCCAGCAGCGCACAGGGGGTCTATGGCTACACCTTC
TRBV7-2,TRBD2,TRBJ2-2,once,CASSSPGLAGPGELFF,TGTGCCAGCAGCTCCCCGGGACTAGCGGGTCCCGGGGAGCTGTTTTTT
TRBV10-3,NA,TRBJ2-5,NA,CAISLAAQETQYF,TGTGCCATCAGTTTGGCGGCACAAGAGACCCAGTACTTC